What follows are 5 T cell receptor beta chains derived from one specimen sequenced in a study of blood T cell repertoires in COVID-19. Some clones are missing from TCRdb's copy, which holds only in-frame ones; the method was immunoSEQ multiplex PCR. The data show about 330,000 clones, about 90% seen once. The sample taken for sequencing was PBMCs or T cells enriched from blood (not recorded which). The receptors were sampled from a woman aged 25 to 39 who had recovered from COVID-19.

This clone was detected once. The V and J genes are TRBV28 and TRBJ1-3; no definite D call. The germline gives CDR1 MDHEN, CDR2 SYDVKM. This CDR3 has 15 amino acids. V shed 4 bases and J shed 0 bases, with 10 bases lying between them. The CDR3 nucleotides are TGTGCCAGCAGTTCCCGAGTGAACTCTGGAAACACCATATATTTT. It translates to CASSSRVNSGNTIYF.

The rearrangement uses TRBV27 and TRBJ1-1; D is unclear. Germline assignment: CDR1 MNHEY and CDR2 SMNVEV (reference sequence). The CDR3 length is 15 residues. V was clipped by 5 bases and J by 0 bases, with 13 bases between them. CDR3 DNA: TGTGCCAGCAGTCTCCTGGGGAGAGTGAACACTGAAGCTTTCTTT. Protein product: CASSLLGRVNTEAFF.

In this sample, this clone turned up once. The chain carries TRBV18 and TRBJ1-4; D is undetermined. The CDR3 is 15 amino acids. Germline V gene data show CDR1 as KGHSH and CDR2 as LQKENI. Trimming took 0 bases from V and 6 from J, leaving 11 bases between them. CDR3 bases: TGTGCCAGCTCACCACCGAACAGAATTGATGAAAAACTGTTTTTT. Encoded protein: CASSPPNRIDEKLFF.

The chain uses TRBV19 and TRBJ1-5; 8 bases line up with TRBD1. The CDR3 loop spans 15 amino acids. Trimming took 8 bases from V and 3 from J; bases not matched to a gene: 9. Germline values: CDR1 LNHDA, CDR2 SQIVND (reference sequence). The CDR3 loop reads CASVRTGLDNQPQHF. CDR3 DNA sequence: TGTGCCAGTGTCCGGACAGGGTTGGACAATCAGCCCCAGCATTTT. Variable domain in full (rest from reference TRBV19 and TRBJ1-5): DGGITQSPKYLFRKEGQNVTLSCEQNLNHDAMYWYRQDPGQGLRLIYYSQIVNDFQKGDIAEGYSVSREKKESFPLTVTSAQKNPTAFYLCASVRTGLDNQPQHFGDGTRLSIL.

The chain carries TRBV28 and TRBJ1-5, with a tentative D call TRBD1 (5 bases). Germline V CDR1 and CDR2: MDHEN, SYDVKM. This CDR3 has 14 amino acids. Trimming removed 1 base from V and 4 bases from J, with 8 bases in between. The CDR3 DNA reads TGTGCCAGCAGTTTATTGGGGGGGAATCAGCCCCAGCATTTT. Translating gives CASSLLGGNQPQHF.